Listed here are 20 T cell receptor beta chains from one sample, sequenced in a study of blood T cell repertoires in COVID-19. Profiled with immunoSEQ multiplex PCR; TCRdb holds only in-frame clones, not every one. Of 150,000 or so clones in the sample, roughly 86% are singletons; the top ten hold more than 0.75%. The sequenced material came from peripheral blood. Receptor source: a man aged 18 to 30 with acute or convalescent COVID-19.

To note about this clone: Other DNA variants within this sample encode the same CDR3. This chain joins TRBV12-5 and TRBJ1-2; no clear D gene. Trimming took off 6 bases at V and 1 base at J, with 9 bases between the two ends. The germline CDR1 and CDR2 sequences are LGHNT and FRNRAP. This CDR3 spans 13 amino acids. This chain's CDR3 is CASGLGLNYGYTF. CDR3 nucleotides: TGTGCTAGTGGACTAGGGCTTAACTATGGCTACACCTTC.

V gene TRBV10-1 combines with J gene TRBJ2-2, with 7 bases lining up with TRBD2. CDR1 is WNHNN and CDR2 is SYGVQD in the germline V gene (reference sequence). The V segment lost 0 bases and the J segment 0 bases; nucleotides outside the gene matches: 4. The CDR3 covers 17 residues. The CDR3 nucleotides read TGCGCCAGCAGTGAGTCGCCTAGCGGCCCGAACACCGGGGAGCTGTTTTTT. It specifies CASSESPSGPNTGELFF.

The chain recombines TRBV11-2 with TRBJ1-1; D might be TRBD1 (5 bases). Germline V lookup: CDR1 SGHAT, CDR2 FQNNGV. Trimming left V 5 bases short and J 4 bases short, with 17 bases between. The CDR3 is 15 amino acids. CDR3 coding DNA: TGTGCCAGCAGCACACATCAGGGTCTATCCACTGAAGCTTTCTTT. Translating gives CASSTHQGLSTEAFF.

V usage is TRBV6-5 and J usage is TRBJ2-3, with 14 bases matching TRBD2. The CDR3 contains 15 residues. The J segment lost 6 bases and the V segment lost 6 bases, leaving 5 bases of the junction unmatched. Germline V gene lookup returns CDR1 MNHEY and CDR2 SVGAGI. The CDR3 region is CASRWTSGGSDTQYF. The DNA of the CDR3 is TGTGCCAGCAGATGGACTAGCGGGGGGAGTGATACGCAGTATTTT.

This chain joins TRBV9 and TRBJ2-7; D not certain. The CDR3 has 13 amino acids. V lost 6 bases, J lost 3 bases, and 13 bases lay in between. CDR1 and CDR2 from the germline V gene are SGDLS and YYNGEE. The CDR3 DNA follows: TGTGCCAGCATGAAAGCACAGCTCTACGAGCAGTACTTC. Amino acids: CASMKAQLYEQYF.

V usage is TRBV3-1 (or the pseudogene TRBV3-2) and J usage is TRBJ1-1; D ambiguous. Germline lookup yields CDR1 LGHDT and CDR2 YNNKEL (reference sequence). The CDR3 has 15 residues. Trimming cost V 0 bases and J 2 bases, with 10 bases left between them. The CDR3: CASSQDRSSNTEAFF. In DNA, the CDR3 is TGTGCCAGCAGCCAAGATCGGAGCAGTAACACTGAAGCTTTCTTT.

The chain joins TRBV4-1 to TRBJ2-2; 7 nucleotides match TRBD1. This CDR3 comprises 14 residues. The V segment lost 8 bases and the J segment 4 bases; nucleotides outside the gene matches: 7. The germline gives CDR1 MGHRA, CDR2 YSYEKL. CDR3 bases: TGCGCCAGCCTCCGGGCAGGGGGCACCGGGGAGCTGTTTTTT. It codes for CASLRAGGTGELFF.

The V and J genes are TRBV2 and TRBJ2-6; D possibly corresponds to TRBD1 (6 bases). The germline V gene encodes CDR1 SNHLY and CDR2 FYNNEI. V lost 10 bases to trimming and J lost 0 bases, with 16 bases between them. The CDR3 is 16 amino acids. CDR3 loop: CATTGLINSGANVLTF. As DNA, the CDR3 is TGTGCCACAACAGGGCTTATAAACTCTGGGGCCAACGTCCTGACTTTC.

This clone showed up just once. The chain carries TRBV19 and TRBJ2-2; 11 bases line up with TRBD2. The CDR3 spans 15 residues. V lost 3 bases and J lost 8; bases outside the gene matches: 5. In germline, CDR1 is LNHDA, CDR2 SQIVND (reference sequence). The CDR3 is CASSIGTSGGGELFF. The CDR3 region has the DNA TGTGCCAGTAGTATTGGGACTAGCGGAGGGGGGGAGCTGTTTTTT. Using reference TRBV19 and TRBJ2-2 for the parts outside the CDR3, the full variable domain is DGGITQSPKYLFRKEGQNVTLSCEQNLNHDAMYWYRQDPGQGLRLIYYSQIVNDFQKGDIAEGYSVSREKKESFPLTVTSAQKNPTAFYLCASSIGTSGGGELFFGEGSRLTVL.

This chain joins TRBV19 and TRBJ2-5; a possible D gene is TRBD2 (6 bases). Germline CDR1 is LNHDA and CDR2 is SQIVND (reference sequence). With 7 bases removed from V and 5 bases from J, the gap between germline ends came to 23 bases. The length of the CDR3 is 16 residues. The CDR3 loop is CASTDLAAGNRETQYF. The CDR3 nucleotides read TGTGCCAGTACCGATTTAGCGGCGGGGAATCGGGAGACCCAGTACTTC.

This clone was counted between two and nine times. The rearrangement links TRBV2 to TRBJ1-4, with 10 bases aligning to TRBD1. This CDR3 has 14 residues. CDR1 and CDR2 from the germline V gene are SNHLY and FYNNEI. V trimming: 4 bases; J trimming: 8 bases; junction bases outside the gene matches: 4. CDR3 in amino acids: CASSVGQGGEKLFF. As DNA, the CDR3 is TGTGCCAGCAGTGTTGGACAGGGGGGCGAAAAACTGTTTTTT. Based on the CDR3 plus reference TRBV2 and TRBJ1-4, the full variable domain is EPEVTQTPSHQVTQMGQEVILRCVPISNHLYFYWYRQILGQKVEFLVSFYNNEISEKSEIFDDQFSVERPDGSNFTLKIRSTKLEDSAMYFCASSVGQGGEKLFFGSGTQLSVL.

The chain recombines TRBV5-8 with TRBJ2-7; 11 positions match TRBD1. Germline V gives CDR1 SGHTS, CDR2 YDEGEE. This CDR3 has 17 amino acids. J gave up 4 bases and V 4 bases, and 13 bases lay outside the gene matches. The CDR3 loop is CASSVDPGTGGAYEQYF. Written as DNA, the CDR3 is TGTGCCAGCAGCGTGGATCCCGGGACAGGGGGAGCGTACGAGCAGTACTTC.

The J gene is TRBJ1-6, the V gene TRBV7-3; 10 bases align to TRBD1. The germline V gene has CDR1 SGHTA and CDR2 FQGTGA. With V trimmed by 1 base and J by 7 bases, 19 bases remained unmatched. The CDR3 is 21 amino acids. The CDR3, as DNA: TGTGCCAGCAGCTTAATGGGCGGGGGACAGGGGCGGCCGATGATAAATTCACCCCTCCACTTT. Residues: CASSLMGGGQGRPMINSPLHF.

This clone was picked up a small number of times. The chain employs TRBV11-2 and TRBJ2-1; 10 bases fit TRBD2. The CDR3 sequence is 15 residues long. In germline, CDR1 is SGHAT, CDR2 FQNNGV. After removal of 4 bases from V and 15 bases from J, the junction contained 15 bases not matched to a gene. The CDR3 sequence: CASSSYRGQRGGWFF. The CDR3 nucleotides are TGTGCCAGCAGCTCGTACCGGGGCCAGCGGGGGGGCTGGTTCTTC.

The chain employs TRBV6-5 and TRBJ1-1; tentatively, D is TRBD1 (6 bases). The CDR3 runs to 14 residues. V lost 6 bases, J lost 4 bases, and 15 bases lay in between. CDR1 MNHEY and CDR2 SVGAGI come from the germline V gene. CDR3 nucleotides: TGTGCCAGCAGGCCCTGGACAGAAAGCACTGAAGCTTTCTTT. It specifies CASRPWTESTEAFF.

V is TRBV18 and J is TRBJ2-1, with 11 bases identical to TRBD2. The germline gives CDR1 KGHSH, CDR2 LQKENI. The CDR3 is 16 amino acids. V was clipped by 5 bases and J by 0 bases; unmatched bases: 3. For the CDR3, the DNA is TGTGCCAGCTCATCCGGGACTAGCGGCTCCTACAATGAGCAGTTCTTC. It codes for CASSSGTSGSYNEQFF.

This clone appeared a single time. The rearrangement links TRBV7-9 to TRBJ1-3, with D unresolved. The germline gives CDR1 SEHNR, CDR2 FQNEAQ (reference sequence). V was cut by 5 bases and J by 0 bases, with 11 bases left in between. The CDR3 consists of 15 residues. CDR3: CASSPPLSSGNTIYF. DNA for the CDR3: TGTGCCAGCAGCCCGCCACTAAGCTCTGGAAACACCATATATTTT.

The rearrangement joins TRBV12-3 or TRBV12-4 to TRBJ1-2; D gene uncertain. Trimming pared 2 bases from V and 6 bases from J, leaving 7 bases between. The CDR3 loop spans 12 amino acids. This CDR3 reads CASSLYGDGYTF. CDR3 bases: TGTGCCAGCAGTTTATACGGGGATGGCTACACCTTC.

CDR3 nucleotides: TGTGCCAGCAGCGTTTCTCAGCGGGGGGGAACAGATACGCAGTATTTT. Amino acids: CASSVSQRGGTDTQYF. The chain couples TRBV9 to TRBJ2-3, with 10 bases identical to TRBD2. This CDR3 region has 16 residues. V lost 2 bases and J lost 3; bases outside the gene matches: 6. The germline V gene has CDR1 SGDLS and CDR2 YYNGEE.

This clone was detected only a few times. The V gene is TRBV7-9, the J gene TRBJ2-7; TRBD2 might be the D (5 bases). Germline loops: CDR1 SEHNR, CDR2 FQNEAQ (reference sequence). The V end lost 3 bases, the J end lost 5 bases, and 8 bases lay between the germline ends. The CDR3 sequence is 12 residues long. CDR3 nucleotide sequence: TGTGCCAGCAGCTTGGGAGTTGACGAGCAGTACGTC. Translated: CASSLGVDEQYV.